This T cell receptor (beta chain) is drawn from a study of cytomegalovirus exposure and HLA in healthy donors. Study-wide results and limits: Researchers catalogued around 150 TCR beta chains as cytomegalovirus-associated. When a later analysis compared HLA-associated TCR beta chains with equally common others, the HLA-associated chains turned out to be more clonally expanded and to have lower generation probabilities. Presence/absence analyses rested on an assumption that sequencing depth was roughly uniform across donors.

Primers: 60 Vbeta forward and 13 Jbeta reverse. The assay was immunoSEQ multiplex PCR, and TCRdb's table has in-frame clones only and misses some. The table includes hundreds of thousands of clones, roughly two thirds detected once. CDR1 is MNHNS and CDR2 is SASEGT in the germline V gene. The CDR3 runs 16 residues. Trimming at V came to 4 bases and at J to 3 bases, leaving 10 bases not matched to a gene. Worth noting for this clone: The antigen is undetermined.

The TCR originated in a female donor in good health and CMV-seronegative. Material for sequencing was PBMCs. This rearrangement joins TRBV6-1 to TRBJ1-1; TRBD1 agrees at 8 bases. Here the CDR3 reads CASSVHLGQGDTEAFF. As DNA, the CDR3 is TGTGCCAGCAGTGTCCACCTCGGACAGGGAGACACTGAAGCTTTCTTT.